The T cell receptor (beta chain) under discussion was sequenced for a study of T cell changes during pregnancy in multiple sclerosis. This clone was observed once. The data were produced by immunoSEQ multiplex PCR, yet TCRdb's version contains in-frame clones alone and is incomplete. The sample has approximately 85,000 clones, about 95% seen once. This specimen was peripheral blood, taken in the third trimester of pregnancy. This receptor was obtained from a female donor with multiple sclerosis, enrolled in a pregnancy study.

The CDR3 is CASSLYRPRGSGLASYNEQFF. In nucleotides, the CDR3 is TGTGCCAGCAGTTTATACCGCCCGAGGGGATCAGGACTAGCCTCCTACAATGAGCAGTTCTTC. The chain employs TRBV27 and TRBJ2-1, with 8 bases matching TRBD2. CDR1 and CDR2 (germline): MNHEY, SMNVEV (reference sequence). The CDR3 runs to 21 residues. Unmatched junction bases numbered 17, after V lost 1 base and J lost 0 bases.